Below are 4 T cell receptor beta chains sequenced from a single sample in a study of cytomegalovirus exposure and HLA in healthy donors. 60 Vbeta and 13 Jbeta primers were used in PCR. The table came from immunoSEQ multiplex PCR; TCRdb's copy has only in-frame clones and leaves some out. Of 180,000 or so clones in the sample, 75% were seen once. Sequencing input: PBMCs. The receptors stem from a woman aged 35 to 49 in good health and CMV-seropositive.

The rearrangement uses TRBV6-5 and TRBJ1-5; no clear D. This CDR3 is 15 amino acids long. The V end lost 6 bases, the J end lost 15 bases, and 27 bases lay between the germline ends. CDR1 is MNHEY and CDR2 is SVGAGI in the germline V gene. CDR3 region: CASSAQWASPGRLHF. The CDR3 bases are TGTGCCAGCAGCGCTCAGTGGGCCTCCCCCGGCCGCTTGCATTTT.

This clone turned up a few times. Here the CDR3 reads CASSAGTGWEETQYF. CDR3 coding DNA: TGTGCCAGCAGCGCCGGGACAGGGTGGGAAGAGACCCAGTACTTC. The chain is built from TRBV7-3 and TRBJ2-5, with 9 positions matching TRBD1. The ends lost 5 bases at V and 3 bases at J; junction bases unmatched: 7. This CDR3 contains 15 residues. Germline V lookup: CDR1 SGHTA, CDR2 FQGTGA.

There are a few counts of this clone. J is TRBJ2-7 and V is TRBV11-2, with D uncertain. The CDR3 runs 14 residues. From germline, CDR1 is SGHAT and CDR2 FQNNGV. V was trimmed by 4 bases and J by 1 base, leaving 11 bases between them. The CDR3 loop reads CASSSLGDSYEQYF. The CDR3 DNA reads TGTGCCAGCAGCTCCCTAGGTGATTCCTACGAGCAGTACTTC.

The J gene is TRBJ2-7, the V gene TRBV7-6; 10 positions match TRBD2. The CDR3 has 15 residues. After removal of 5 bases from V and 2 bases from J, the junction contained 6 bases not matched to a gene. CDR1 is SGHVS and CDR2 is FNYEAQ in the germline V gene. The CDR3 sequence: CASSARTSGPYEQYF. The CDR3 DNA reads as TGTGCCAGCAGCGCCAGGACTAGCGGACCCTACGAGCAGTACTTC.